This TCR beta chain was recovered during a study of shared clonotypes between healthy human individuals (dated by TCRdb to 2020 to 2022). For context, the study as a whole: The cohort comprised two women and a few men aged 18 to 49 years. For each donor, CD4 naive and CD4 memory were each given three plates, CD8 naive was given two plates, and CD8 memory was given one plate. Per donor, leukapheresis produced somewhere between about 0.94 and 10 billion PBMCs. To estimate repertoire size and how much clonotype sharing occurs between individuals, the study deeply sequenced the blood TCR repertoires of 5 or 6 healthy adults. Different laboratories and diverse techniques were used to prepare libraries and sequence TCR repertoires, to increase sequencing depth and limit assay-specific biases. What the work shows at the level of the full study, not this receptor alone: Sampling was restricted to blood, and TCR repertoires in tissue are likely to differ from TCR repertoires in blood. When a few donors were compared, the shared fraction of clonotypes was around 5.1% for naive CD4, approximately 3.3% for naive CD8, 2.3% for memory CD4, and 0.4% for memory CD8. Estimated clonotype richness was generally larger for naive than for memory subsets. Incomplete sequencing was indicated by rarefaction of sorted-subset datasets, despite the large sequencing depth. Compared with non-shared clonotypes, the clonotypes found in all four sorted-subset donors had higher generation probabilities. Pairwise subsampling indicated that sequencing depth was expected to affect the degree of clonotype sharing among donors. Because the study included a small number of donors, the genetic and exposure-history diversity represented was limited.

V and J are truncated by 4 bases and 0 bases respectively, leaving an intervening sequence of 7 bases. Looking up the germline V gene (reference sequence) yields CDR1 LNHDA and CDR2 SQIVND. The CDR3, cysteine through phenylalanine, is 15 amino acids long. CDR3 DNA is the only sequence kept; it has 45 bases, read in frame from the first base. CD8 naive samples consisted of CD45RO-negative cells that were positively selected for CCR7, yielding a CD45RA+CCR7+ population without TemRA cells. Donors were healthy HIV-negative adults with no recently reported acute infections or vaccinations. Every donor was a Caucasian adult living in Nashville, Tennessee, USA. Blood was collected by leukapheresis, and PBMCs were isolated by Ficoll-Histopaque density gradient centrifugation and then cryopreserved in liquid nitrogen vapor phase. Purity and quantity of every magnetically sorted T cell population were checked by analytical flow cytometry. Each sorted fraction had its genomic DNA isolated and then quantified by UV absorbance on a Nanodrop 2000c.

Using the deep immunoSEQ assay, multiplex PCR amplified TCR CDR3 regions from genomic DNA. Genomic DNA extracted from each cell subset was distributed evenly over all wells of several immunoSEQ 96-well plates, and each plate served as one replicate. For sorted subsets, approximately 0.2 ug of genomic DNA, equivalent to some 33,000 T cell genomes, went into each replicate PCR. Purified libraries were quantified with a Qubit 3.0 fluorometer, sized on a Bioanalyzer 2100, and re-quantified with the KAPA Library Quantification kit. A separate single-read 150-cycle Illumina NextSeq 550 flow cell was used to sequence each immunoSEQ 96-well plate. In the original analysis: Because only junctional sequences without quality scores were contained in the immunoSEQ output, filtering matching that applied to full-length reads could not be performed. Sequences were annotated with PyIR, a Python wrapper for IgBLAST v1.9, using IMGT germline references to assign V/J genes and CDR3. Reads were filtered out if the reads had weak V/J assignments (E-value above 1e-6), no CDR3, stop codons, out-of-frame junctions, or ambiguous translated residues. V3J clonotypes were defined as sequences sharing the same inferred V gene, J gene, and CDR3 amino acid sequence. Percentage overlap between repertoires was calculated by dividing the number of shared unique clonotypes by the size of the smaller repertoire. Richness of each repertoire was evaluated using RTK rarefaction, the Chao1 estimator, and Recon v2.1 estimates of unobserved clonotypes. OLGA was used to compute generation probabilities for all TCRbeta clonotypes that the gDNA method yielded from a handful of donors. TCRdb stores this immuneACCESS table with in-frame sequences only. Part of the clones is absent; in the studies checked, under half of the shortfall reflects unresolved V genes, and no reason is known for the rest. That table furnishes V, J and clone size, whereas the DNA furnished D and trimming. Within this sample are about 700,000 clones, with roughly 94% of them counted one time only. The ten largest clonotypes hold roughly 24% of the sample.

For this clone: The antigen it recognizes is unknown. No much larger clonotype is one base removed from it; base qualities were not supplied.

The source is a man aged 25-40 years in good health. Recombination connected TRBV19 to TRBJ2-6; matching of 6 bases hints at TRBD1 as the D gene. Material for sequencing was naive CD8+ T cells sorted from blood. The cell subset or site label corresponds to: CD45RA+CCR7+. The DNA sequence is as follows: TGTGCCAGTAGTAAGGACAGCTCTGGGGCCAACGTCCTGACTTTC. The translation is CASSKDSSGANVLTF.